These 14 T cell receptor beta chains came from one sample sequenced in a study of a mutant IDH1 vaccine in newly diagnosed glioma. Profiling relied on immunoSEQ multiplex PCR, and the TCRdb table lists in-frame clones only, not all of them. Found here are roughly 51,000 clones, 70% to 90% of them singletons; the top ten hold 3% to 4%. Antigens for these TCRs are unknown. As to time point: week 5, during vaccination. Doses consisted of 300 ug of mutant IDH1 20-mer peptide each, paired with topical imiquimod. Here the sequenced sample was PBMCs, taken from a glioma patient whose treatment included an IDH1 peptide vaccine. All receptors come from a man aged 25-40 years with glioma.

The genes are TRBV5-4 and TRBJ2-3; D perhaps matches TRBD2 (5 bases). The CDR3 length is 15 residues. Germline V gene lookup returns CDR1 SGHNT and CDR2 YYREEE (reference sequence). The V gene lost 4 bases and the J gene lost 0 bases, with 12 bases spanning the gap. The CDR3 DNA reads as TGTGCCAGCAGCCAAGGACTGGGAAGCACAGATACGCAGTATTTT. Its translation is CASSQGLGSTDTQYF.

J is TRBJ1-3 and V is TRBV19; 10 bases align to TRBD1. The CDR3 length is 16 residues. J was trimmed by 0 bases and V by 5 bases; bases with no gene match: 4. Per the germline V gene, CDR1 is LNHDA and CDR2 is SQIVND (reference sequence). CDR3 nucleotides: TGTGCCAGTAGTCGACAGGGGGCCAGCTCTGGAAACACCATATATTTT. Translated, it gives CASSRQGASSGNTIYF.

V gene TRBV18 combines with J gene TRBJ1-2; TRBD1 is a possible D gene (5 bases). V was clipped by 1 base and J by 2 bases, with 26 bases between them. Germline V CDR1 and CDR2: KGHSH, LQKENI. The CDR3 has 20 residues. CDR3 protein: CASSPRPIQGREAKNYGYTF. The CDR3 bases are TGTGCCAGCTCACCACGACCAATCCAGGGACGCGAGGCTAAGAACTATGGCTACACCTTC.

The chain carries TRBV6-1 and TRBJ2-7; TRBD2 matches 10 bases. Germline lookup yields CDR1 MNHNS and CDR2 SASEGT. J was trimmed by 1 base and V by 4 bases; bases with no gene match: 4. This CDR3 has 15 residues. The CDR3 sequence is CASSASGGKSYEQYF. The CDR3, as DNA: TGTGCCAGCAGTGCTAGCGGGGGAAAATCCTACGAGCAGTACTTC.

J is TRBJ2-7 and V is TRBV2; 9 bases align to TRBD1. CDR1 and CDR2 (germline): SNHLY, FYNNEI. This CDR3 comprises 15 residues. Germline trimming cut 2 bases from V and 3 bases from J; bases unmatched to any gene: 5. The CDR3 bases are TGTGCCAGCAGTGAAATGGGACAGGGTGTCTACGAGCAGTACTTC. Translation: CASSEMGQGVYEQYF.

The V and J genes are TRBV5-1 and TRBJ2-6; 9 bases agree with TRBD2. V gave up 1 base and J gave up 1 base; unmatched junction bases: 3. The germline gives CDR1 SGHRS, CDR2 YFSETQ. The length of the CDR3 is 17 residues. CDR3 sequence: CASSLTSGFSGANVLTF. CDR3 sequence (DNA): TGCGCCAGCAGCTTGACTAGCGGGTTTTCTGGGGCCAACGTCCTGACTTTC. Looking up the rest from reference TRBV5-1 and TRBJ2-6 gives the full variable domain: KAGVTQTPRYLIKTRGQQVTLSCSPISGHRSVSWYQQTPGQGLQFLFEYFSETQRNKGNFPGRFSGRQFSNSRSEMNVSTLELGDSALYLCASSLTSGFSGANVLTFGAGSRLTVL.

The chain carries TRBV6-1 and TRBJ2-5; a weak D match, TRBD2 (7 bases). The germline V gene has CDR1 MNHNS and CDR2 SASEGT. Trimming left V 2 bases short and J 7 bases short, with 20 bases between. This CDR3 is 16 amino acids long. DNA for the CDR3: TGTGCCAGCAGTGAACCCTACAGGGAGGGCACGGGGACCCAGTACTTC. It translates to CASSEPYREGTGTQYF.

The V and J genes are TRBV18 and TRBJ2-2, with a weak D call TRBD2 (5 bases). Germline V gene sequence: CDR1 KGHSH, CDR2 LQKENI. The ends were cut back, 3 bases at V and 6 bases at J, with 17 bases in the middle. CDR3 length equals 16 residues. CDR3 coding DNA: TGTGCCAGCTCACCGGGCCAGGACTTTGTCTCCGGGGAGCTGTTTTTT. It translates to CASSPGQDFVSGELFF.

The chain uses TRBV7-2 and TRBJ1-5; possible D gene TRBD1, 5 bases. Germline V gene data show CDR1 as SGHTA and CDR2 as FQGNSA. The CDR3 has 14 amino acids. V was shortened by 3 bases and J by 7 bases, with 13 bases between the two germline ends. CDR3: CASSFPGLRQPQHF. The CDR3, as DNA: TGTGCCAGCAGCTTTCCAGGGTTGCGCCAGCCCCAGCATTTT.

The chain employs TRBV5-5 and TRBJ1-2; 8 nucleotides agree with TRBD1. The trim removed 4 bases at V and 4 bases at J, leaving 6 bases unmatched. The CDR3 is 14 residues long. Germline V CDR1 and CDR2: SGHKS, YYEKEE (reference sequence). CDR3 sequence (DNA): TGTGCCAGCAGCCGTCCAGGACAGGGCTATGGCTACACCTTC. Translation gives CASSRPGQGYGYTF.

The genes are TRBV27 and TRBJ2-3; the match to TRBD2 covers 7 bases. Germline values: CDR1 MNHEY, CDR2 SMNVEV (reference sequence). This CDR3 spans 13 amino acids. The ends lost 7 bases at V and 2 bases at J; junction bases unmatched: 3. The CDR3 coding sequence is TGTGCCAGCAAGACTAGCTACACAGATACGCAGTATTTT. It codes for CASKTSYTDTQYF.

The chain is built from TRBV11-2 and TRBJ1-4; 9 nucleotides align to TRBD1. CDR3 length: 18 residues. Germline CDR1 SGHAT, CDR2 FQNNGV. With 2 bases clipped from V and 0 bases from J, the junction kept 7 bases outside the gene matches. The CDR3 reads CASSLTGGNWATNEKLFF. The CDR3 nucleotides read TGTGCCAGCAGCTTAACAGGGGGCAATTGGGCAACTAATGAAAAACTGTTTTTT. Together with reference TRBV11-2 and TRBJ1-4, the CDR3 gives the full variable domain: EAGVAQSPRYKIIEKRQSVAFWCNPISGHATLYWYQQILGQGPKLLIQFQNNGVVDDSQLPKDRFSAERLKGVDSTLKIQPAKLEDSAVYLCASSLTGGNWATNEKLFFGSGTQLSVL.

The V gene is TRBV28, the J gene TRBJ2-7; D is ambiguous. This CDR3 spans 13 amino acids. Germline values: CDR1 MDHEN, CDR2 SYDVKM. The V gene lost 3 bases and the J gene lost 6 bases, with 12 bases spanning the gap. DNA for the CDR3: TGTGCCAGCAGTTTTGTTGGGTTTGGCGAGCAGTACTTC. Its translation: CASSFVGFGEQYF.

V usage is TRBV6-5 and J usage is TRBJ1-2; D call uncertain. CDR3 length: 12 residues. Trimming removed 5 bases from V and 2 bases from J, with 6 bases in between. CDR1 is MNHEY and CDR2 is SVGAGI in the germline V gene. In nucleotides, the CDR3 is TGTGCCAGCAGTGAAGCCAACTATGGCTACACCTTC. Amino acid sequence: CASSEANYGYTF.